This T cell receptor (beta chain) was sequenced for a study of glioma-infiltrating T cells. The wider study: WHO grade II oligodendrogliomas or astrocytomas, plus non-recurrent WHO grade IV glioblastomas, were sampled. The study's findings and limits: A blood CDR3 motif signature was depleted in highly divergent patients.

For this clonotype: Its target is not known.

This CDR3 comprises 17 residues. In germline, CDR1 is MDHEN, CDR2 SYDVKM. V dropped 3 bases and J dropped 2 bases, with 19 bases sitting between them. Using RNA template, CDR3s of TCR alpha and beta were amplified with iRepertoire arm-PCR. TCRdb ran MiXCR on the multiplex PCR reads and lists one entry per CDR3 protein. The sample lists roughly 350,000 distinct CDR3 sequences; 35% to 45% were seen once. V and J are TRBV28 and TRBJ1-2; D gene unclear. Sequenced material: glioma tissue, nonneoplastic brain tissue, or PBMCs (not recorded which). The source is a human donor with low-grade glioma or glioblastoma, undergoing nonglioma brain surgery, or in good health (not recorded which). This chain's CDR3 is CASSFIRPTRGNYGYTF. The CDR3 DNA reads TGTGCCAGCAGTTTCATTCGGCCAACGCGGGGAAACTATGGCTACACCTTC.